Shown below are 28 T cell receptor beta chains from a single sample sequenced in a study of blood T cell repertoires in COVID-19. The repertoire was sequenced with immunoSEQ multiplex PCR; TCRdb's copy has only in-frame clones and lacks some. In the table there are 40,000 to 60,000 clones, about 86% of which are singletons. Sequencing was carried out using peripheral blood. The origin of the receptors is a man older than 75 with active COVID-19.

The J gene is TRBJ1-2, the V gene TRBV28, with 9 bases fitting TRBD1. CDR1 is MDHEN and CDR2 is SYDVKM in the germline V gene. This CDR3 is built from 17 residues. With 5 bases clipped from V and 8 bases from J, the junction kept 18 bases outside the gene matches. As DNA, the CDR3 is TGTGCCAGCAGTCGAGGGTCCGGGACAGGGCTTAGGAAAGGCTACACCTTC. Translated, it gives CASSRGSGTGLRKGYTF.

The chain recombines TRBV4-3 with TRBJ2-1; 8 positions match TRBD2. Germline CDR1 and CDR2: LGHNA and YSLEER. The CDR3 covers 17 residues. The trim removed 2 bases at V and 8 bases at J, leaving 14 bases unmatched. The chain's CDR3 is CASSQFLFSGSPYEQFF. CDR3 DNA sequence: TGCGCCAGCAGCCAATTCTTATTCAGCGGGAGTCCCTATGAGCAGTTCTTC.

In nucleotides, the CDR3 is TGCGCCAGCAGCCAAGACCTACAGGGTTACACAGATACGCAGTATTTT. The encoded protein is CASSQDLQGYTDTQYF. The chain recombines TRBV4-3 with TRBJ2-3; tentatively, D is TRBD1 (6 bases). V lost 0 bases, J lost 2 bases, and 12 bases lay in between. In germline, CDR1 is LGHNA, CDR2 YSLEER. The CDR3 spans 16 residues.

The J gene is TRBJ2-5, the V gene TRBV5-4, with 10 bases identical to TRBD2. Trimming at V came to 0 bases and at J to 2 bases, leaving 10 bases not matched to a gene. CDR3 length: 18 amino acids. Germline CDR1 and CDR2: SGHNT and YYREEE (reference sequence). Here the CDR3 DNA reads TGTGCCAGCAGCTTGGATCTAGCGGGAGATACACTACAAGAGACCCAGTACTTC. Amino acids: CASSLDLAGDTLQETQYF.

The gene calls are TRBV18 and TRBJ2-1; TRBD2 agrees at 8 bases. The CDR3 sequence is 15 residues long. Unmatched junction bases numbered 8, after V lost 3 bases and J lost 7 bases. Germline V gene lookup returns CDR1 KGHSH and CDR2 LQKENI. CDR3 region: CASSPREGDGNEQFF. In DNA form, the CDR3 reads TGTGCCAGCTCACCTCGGGAGGGGGACGGGAATGAGCAGTTCTTC.

The rearrangement joins TRBV5-6 to TRBJ2-5; 10 nucleotides align to TRBD1. V lost 5 bases and J lost 1; bases outside the gene matches: 2. CDR1 and CDR2 from the germline V gene are SGHDT and YYEEEE. The CDR3 has 14 residues. The CDR3 DNA reads as TGTGCCAGCAGGGGACAGGGGCGCCAAGAGACCCAGTACTTC. Translated, it gives CASRGQGRQETQYF.

The V gene is TRBV6-2 or TRBV6-3, the J gene TRBJ1-5, with D unresolved. Germline loops: CDR1 MNHEY, CDR2 SVGEGT. The V gene lost 3 bases and the J gene lost 9 bases, with 24 bases spanning the gap. The length of the CDR3 is 17 residues. For the CDR3, the DNA is TGTGCCAGCAGTTATCGAACCACCTCCGGCCTAGTGGTGCCCCAGCATTTT. This gives the protein CASSYRTTSGLVVPQHF.

This clone was observed once. This sequence joins TRBV15 and TRBJ2-2, with 9 bases that match TRBD1. Germline V gene data show CDR1 as LNHNV and CDR2 as YYDKDF (reference sequence). The CDR3 runs 16 residues. The J segment lost 7 bases and the V segment lost 4 bases, leaving 10 bases of the junction unmatched. The CDR3 is CATSIVPGQGSGELFF. The CDR3 DNA is TGTGCCACCAGCATAGTACCGGGACAGGGAAGCGGGGAGCTGTTTTTT.

The gene calls are TRBV9 and TRBJ2-7, with D possibly TRBD1 on 5 matching bases. V shed 3 bases and J shed 1 base, with 8 bases lying between them. This CDR3 contains 13 residues. Germline V lookup: CDR1 SGDLS, CDR2 YYNGEE. The CDR3 is CASSEGYSYEQYF. The CDR3 bases are TGTGCCAGCAGCGAGGGGTATTCCTACGAGCAGTACTTC.

The chain is built from TRBV6-5 and TRBJ1-1; TRBD1 matches at 7 bases. V lost 4 bases to trimming and J lost 2 bases; unmatched junction nucleotides: 4. CDR1 is MNHEY and CDR2 is SVGAGI in the germline V gene. CDR3 length equals 14 residues. The CDR3 spells CASSLGGSNTEAFF. CDR3 in DNA: TGTGCCAGCAGTTTAGGGGGCTCTAACACTGAAGCTTTCTTT.

This clone is medium-sized within its sample. The chain carries TRBV11-2 and TRBJ2-3; TRBD1 is a possible D gene (6 bases). V was clipped by 2 bases and J by 4 bases, with 10 bases between them. Germline CDR1 SGHAT, CDR2 FQNNGV. The CDR3 length is 14 residues. CDR3 amino acids: CASSLNRVSDTQYF. The CDR3 region has the DNA TGTGCCAGCAGCTTAAACAGGGTTTCAGATACGCAGTATTTT.

The chain has TRBV15 and TRBJ2-3; TRBD1 might be the D (6 bases). The CDR3 length is 15 residues. Trimming removed 0 bases at V and 4 bases at J, with 11 bases between. CDR1 LNHNV and CDR2 YYDKDF come from the germline V gene (reference sequence). CDR3 DNA sequence: TGTGCCACCAGCAGAGAATTTACAGGGCCAGATACGCAGTATTTT. Protein: CATSREFTGPDTQYF.

The genes are TRBV21-1 and TRBJ2-7; the table's D call TRBD2 went unverified against the DNA. TRBV21-1 is designated a pseudogene. The CDR3 extends over 16 amino acids. The chain's CDR3 is CASSKEGGCPSYEQYF. The CDR3 DNA follows: TGTGCCAGCAGCAAAGAGGGGGGGTGTCCCTCCTACGAGCAGTACTTC.

The chain uses TRBV27 and TRBJ2-3; 10 bases are shared with TRBD2. In germline, CDR1 is MNHEY, CDR2 SMNVEV (reference sequence). The CDR3 sequence is 17 residues long. V gave up 6 bases and J gave up 0 bases; unmatched junction bases: 9. The CDR3 nucleotides are TGTGCCAGCAGGCCGGGACTAGCGTCAATTAGCACAGATACGCAGTATTTT. Translated: CASRPGLASISTDTQYF.

This rearrangement joins TRBV10-3 to TRBJ1-1; D perhaps matches TRBD1 (5 bases). CDR3 length: 15 amino acids. Trimming stripped 3 bases from V and 0 bases from J, with 11 bases between. Germline loops: CDR1 ENHRY, CDR2 SYGVKD. For the CDR3, the DNA is TGTGCCATCAGTGATTTCGGGGGGGTGAACACTGAAGCTTTCTTT. Encoded protein: CAISDFGGVNTEAFF.

This clone appeared a single time. The chain joins TRBV28 to TRBJ1-3, with D possibly being TRBD1 (5 bases). This CDR3 has 16 amino acids. Trimming stripped 5 bases from V and 4 bases from J, with 18 bases between. Germline V gives CDR1 MDHEN, CDR2 SYDVKM. The CDR3 spells CASSPQPGVPGNTIYF. DNA of the CDR3: TGTGCCAGCAGTCCCCAGCCGGGGGTGCCGGGAAACACCATATATTTT.

This clone showed up just a few times. The V and J genes are TRBV2 and TRBJ2-7; 9 bases map to TRBD1. Germline values: CDR1 SNHLY, CDR2 FYNNEI. Trimming removed 9 bases from V and 5 bases from J; junction bases left unmatched: 11. CDR3 length: 14 amino acids. CDR3 amino acids: CASSTDRGTNEQYF. For the CDR3, the DNA is TGTGCCAGTTCCACTGACAGGGGGACAAACGAGCAGTACTTC.

The chain is built from TRBV5-1 and TRBJ2-7, with 7 positions matching TRBD1. Trimming cost V 0 bases and J 0 bases; bases outside gene matches: 12. The CDR3 sequence is 18 residues long. Germline V gene lookup returns CDR1 SGHRS and CDR2 YFSETQ. CDR3 residues: CASSLGHRVGDSSYEQYF. Here the CDR3 DNA reads TGCGCCAGCAGCTTGGGTCACAGGGTAGGGGACAGCTCCTACGAGCAGTACTTC.

This chain joins TRBV7-9 and TRBJ2-5; D might be TRBD1 (6 bases). Looked up from germline, CDR1 is SEHNR and CDR2 is FQNEAQ (reference sequence). The CDR3 has 15 residues. V was cut by 2 bases and J by 4 bases, with 14 bases left in between. In DNA form, the CDR3 reads TGTGCCAGCAGCTTACCTGGGTCCAGGGGAGAGACCCAGTACTTC. Protein sequence: CASSLPGSRGETQYF.

J is TRBJ1-2 and V is TRBV7-2, with 9 nucleotides matching TRBD1. The germline V gene encodes CDR1 SGHTA and CDR2 FQGNSA. With 6 bases clipped from V and 8 bases from J, the junction kept 10 bases outside the gene matches. This CDR3 comprises 14 residues. This CDR3 is CASSPMGQGIGYTF. The CDR3 DNA sequence: TGTGCCAGCAGTCCAATGGGACAGGGAATCGGCTACACCTTC. Full variable domain (missing parts from reference TRBV7-2 and TRBJ1-2): GAGVSQSPSNKVTEKGKDVELRCDPISGHTALYWYRQSLGQGLEFLIYFQGNSAPDKSGLPSDRFSAERTGGSVSTLTIQRTQQEDSAVYLCASSPMGQGIGYTFGSGTRLTVV.

The gene calls are TRBV5-1 and TRBJ2-2; 11 bases are shared with TRBD2. Trimming cost V 4 bases and J 4 bases; bases outside gene matches: 6. Germline V gives CDR1 SGHRS, CDR2 YFSETQ. This CDR3 has 16 amino acids. The CDR3 DNA is TGCGCCAGCAGCCCCGTAGCGGGAGGGGTCACCGGGGAGCTGTTTTTT. Residues: CASSPVAGGVTGELFF.

J is TRBJ2-3 and V is TRBV28, with a possible D match to TRBD2 (6 bases). Trimming took 3 bases from V and 0 from J, leaving 7 bases between them. The CDR3 sequence is 14 residues long. Looked up from germline, CDR1 is MDHEN and CDR2 is SYDVKM. CDR3 nucleotide sequence: TGTGCCAGCAGTTTGGGACTGAGCACAGATACGCAGTATTTT. Translating it yields CASSLGLSTDTQYF. The full variable domain, completed using reference TRBV28 and TRBJ2-3, is DVKVTQSSRYLVKRTGEKVFLECVQDMDHENMFWYRQDPGLGLRLIYFSYDVKMKEKGDIPEGYSVSREKKERFSLILESASTNQTSMYLCASSLGLSTDTQYFGPGTRLTVL.

The chain carries TRBV4-2 and TRBJ2-5; 10 nucleotides agree with TRBD2. In germline, CDR1 is LGHNA, CDR2 YNFKEQ. The length of the CDR3 is 16 residues. V was pared by 4 bases and J by 5 bases, with 10 bases of the junction left unmatched. The CDR3 coding sequence is TGTGCCAGCAGCCCGACCGCCAGCGGGAGGGGGGAGACCCAGTACTTC. This translates into CASSPTASGRGETQYF.

This chain joins TRBV30 and TRBJ2-3, with 7 bases fitting TRBD1. With V trimmed by 7 bases and J by 6 bases, 13 bases remained unmatched. There are 14 residues in the CDR3. Germline-derived CDR1 and CDR2 are GTSNPN and SVGIG (reference sequence). Here the CDR3 reads CAFTTGTVWDTQYF. The DNA of the CDR3 is TGTGCCTTTACAACCGGGACAGTGTGGGATACGCAGTATTTT.

The genes are TRBV6-2 or TRBV6-3 and TRBJ1-1; D is unclear. This CDR3 has 14 amino acids. V was pared by 0 bases and J by 7 bases, with 12 bases between. Germline CDR1 MNHEY, CDR2 SVGEGT. CDR3 sequence reads: CASSYSRHRVEAFF. CDR3 DNA sequence: TGTGCCAGCAGTTACTCGAGACACAGAGTTGAAGCTTTCTTT.

V and J are TRBV6-2 or TRBV6-3 and TRBJ1-1; the D gene is possibly TRBD1 (5 bases). This CDR3 comprises 13 residues. V lost 4 bases and J 5 bases, leaving 11 bases between the germline ends. Germline V gene data show CDR1 as MNHEY and CDR2 as SVGEGT. The CDR3 nucleotides read TGTGCCAGCAGTTTAGGGGTAGGGACTGAAGCTTTCTTT. The encoded protein is CASSLGVGTEAFF.

The genes are TRBV7-7 and TRBJ2-5, with 7 bases fitting TRBD2. V lost 2 bases and J lost 5; bases outside the gene matches: 14. The length of the CDR3 is 17 residues. The V gene's germline CDR1 is SSHAT and CDR2 FNYEAQ (reference sequence). The CDR3 protein is CASSLRETWEGVETQYF. CDR3 DNA: TGTGCCAGCAGCTTACGGGAAACGTGGGAGGGTGTTGAGACCCAGTACTTC. Drawing the rest from reference TRBV7-7 and TRBJ2-5, the complete variable domain is GAGVSQSPRYKVTKRGQDVTLRCDPISSHATLYWYQQALGQGPEFLTYFNYEAQPDKSGLPSDRFSAERPEGSISTLTIQRTEQRDSAMYRCASSLRETWEGVETQYFGPGTRLLVL.

The chain has TRBV5-6 and TRBJ1-6, with TRBD1 matching 9 bases. Trimming removed 4 bases from V and 8 bases from J; junction bases left unmatched: 10. The V gene's germline CDR1 is SGHDT and CDR2 YYEEEE. This CDR3 has 16 amino acids. CDR3 coding DNA: TGTGCCAGCAGCCGGTACCGGGACAGGGCAGATTCACCCCTCCACTTT. This sequence encodes CASSRYRDRADSPLHF.